The 14 T cell receptor beta chains presented below share a single source sample, sequenced in a study of T cells in Graves' hyperthyroidism and ophthalmopathy. RNA transcripts served as the template for amplifying TCR beta CDR3 regions. HTBI primers were used for first-round RT-PCR of the TCR CDR3. TCRdb fed the multiplex PCR reads into MiXCR, producing one record per CDR3 protein. Counted here are about 590,000 distinct CDR3 sequences, approximately 15% occurring once; the ten biggest clones make up around 7.5%. Sequenced material: blood. The receptors originated from a woman aged 25 to 45 with Graves' hyperthyroidism.

This clonotype was picked up a small number of times. V gene TRBV4-2 combines with J gene TRBJ1-1, with D perhaps matching TRBD1 (5 bases). CDR1 is LGHNA and CDR2 is YNFKEQ in the germline V gene. V gave up 3 bases and J gave up 0 bases, with 14 bases separating them. This CDR3 comprises 16 residues. The CDR3 is CASSHPGGYMNTEAFF. The CDR3 DNA sequence: TGTGCCAGCAGCCACCCCGGGGGTTACATGAACACTGAAGCTTTCTTT.

This clonotype was seen at least ten times. The chain combines TRBV7-9 with TRBJ2-7; D remains ambiguous. CDR3 size: 15 residues. CDR1 and CDR2 from the germline V gene are SEHNR and FQNEAQ (reference sequence). V was pared by 5 bases and J by 0 bases, with 14 bases between. CDR3 loop: CASSRPDTRSYEQYF. The CDR3 nucleotides read TGTGCCAGCAGCCGTCCCGACACTCGCTCCTACGAGCAGTACTTC.

At least ten counts were recorded for this clonotype. The CDR3 loop reads CASSSRGKWAEAFF. CDR3 nucleotides: TGTGCCAGCAGTTCCCGGGGAAAATGGGCTGAAGCTTTCTTT. The chain couples TRBV28 to TRBJ1-1; D remains unclear. The CDR3 has 14 residues. Germline V lookup: CDR1 MDHEN, CDR2 SYDVKM. Trimming took 4 bases from V and 6 from J, leaving 15 bases between them.

This clonotype was seen a single time. A much larger clone is a single base away; this may be a read error. The V gene is TRBV12-3 or TRBV12-4, the J gene TRBJ2-1; D uncertain. The CDR3 is 13 residues long. The CDR3 DNA is TGTGCCAGCACCACCCCGGTCTACAATGAGCAGTCCTTC. Translated, it gives CASTTPVYNEQSF.

This clonotype has a handful of counts. The chain has TRBV4-3 and TRBJ2-7; TRBD1 matches at 7 bases. The V and J ends lost 0 bases and 4 bases, in that order; junction bases with no gene match: 3. The CDR3 is 14 amino acids. The germline gives CDR1 LGHNA, CDR2 YSLEER. CDR3 loop: CASSQEGDRYEQYF. CDR3 coding DNA: TGCGCCAGCAGCCAAGAGGGGGACAGATACGAGCAGTACTTC.

This clonotype was observed at least ten times. The rearrangement uses TRBV11-2 and TRBJ2-3; the match to TRBD1 covers 10 bases. CDR1 is SGHAT, CDR2 FQNNGV, per germline. With V trimmed by 6 bases and J by 5 bases, 8 bases remained unmatched. This CDR3 is built from 15 residues. CDR3 coding DNA: TGTGCCAGCAGTCGACAGGGGGCGGAAATAGATACGCAGTATTTT. Translation: CASSRQGAEIDTQYF.

With regard to this clonotype: A much larger clonotype is one base distant, so this may be a read error. The rearrangement links TRBV4-1 to TRBJ2-1; D is perhaps TRBD1 (6 bases). The V and J ends lost 4 bases and 6 bases respectively, with 13 bases between them. Looked up from germline, CDR1 is MGHRA and CDR2 is YSYEKL. The CDR3 is made up of 14 amino acids. CDR3 nucleotide sequence: TGCGCCAGCAGCCGAGGACAGCCCAGCAATGAGCAGTTCTTC. This translates into CASSRGQPSNEQFF.

This clonotype has ten or more counts. The chain couples TRBV27 to TRBJ1-2; 8 bases align to TRBD1. Trimming at V came to 6 bases and at J to 7 bases, leaving 7 bases not matched to a gene. The CDR3 has 13 amino acids. Per germline, CDR1 MNHEY and CDR2 SMNVEV (reference sequence). CDR3 in DNA: TGTGCCAGCAGATCCTCAGGGGGCGCTGGCTACACCTTC. Amino acids: CASRSSGGAGYTF.

The table lists this clonotype with many counts. V gene TRBV7-2 combines with J gene TRBJ2-5; 10 nucleotides match TRBD2. The CDR3 loop spans 16 amino acids. With 1 base clipped from V and 5 bases from J, the junction kept 7 bases outside the gene matches. Germline V gene data show CDR1 as SGHTA and CDR2 as FQGNSA. The chain's CDR3 is CASSLVAGGLPETQYF. For the CDR3, the DNA is TGTGCCAGCAGCTTAGTAGCGGGAGGCCTCCCGGAGACCCAGTACTTC.

This chain connects TRBV4-1 to TRBJ2-7; perhaps TRBD2 as D (6 bases). The CDR3 runs to 17 residues. V lost 0 bases and J 3 bases, leaving 18 bases between the germline ends. The V gene's germline CDR1 is MGHRA and CDR2 YSYEKL. This CDR3 reads CASSQDYKAGNRYEQYF. In DNA form, the CDR3 reads TGCGCCAGCAGCCAAGATTATAAGGCGGGAAATCGCTACGAGCAGTACTTC.

This chain links TRBV30 with TRBJ2-1, with 12 bases matching TRBD2. The CDR3 sequence is 22 residues long. Germline-derived CDR1 and CDR2 are GTSNPN and SVGIG (reference sequence). V shed 0 bases, J shed 3 bases, and the junction held 21 bases outside the gene matches. The CDR3 DNA reads TGTGCCTGGAGTGTACCTTGGCTAGCGGGAGGGCCGTACCATTTTGACTACAATGAGCAGTTCTTC. Amino acids: CAWSVPWLAGGPYHFDYNEQFF.

Ten or more counts support this clonotype. The chain employs TRBV5-5 and TRBJ2-1; D unresolved. CDR1 is SGHKS and CDR2 is YYEKEE in the germline V gene (reference sequence). V was trimmed by 0 bases and J by 1 base, leaving 8 bases between them. The CDR3 is 15 residues long. CDR3 residues: CASSLGYRSYNEQFF. DNA of the CDR3: TGTGCCAGCAGCTTGGGGTACCGTTCCTACAATGAGCAGTTCTTC. The variable domain in full, completed from reference TRBV5-5 and TRBJ2-1, reads DAGVTQSPTHLIKTRGQQVTLRCSPISGHKSVSWYQQVLGQGPQFIFQYYEKEERGRGNFPDRFSARQFPNYSSELNVNALLLGDSALYLCASSLGYRSYNEQFFGPGTRLTVL.

This clonotype was seen ten or more times. The rearrangement uses TRBV28 and TRBJ2-7, with 8 bases aligning to TRBD1. Looked up from germline, CDR1 is MDHEN and CDR2 is SYDVKM. The CDR3 runs 15 residues. Trimming cost V 5 bases and J 2 bases; bases outside gene matches: 8. The CDR3 reads CASSIPGQDTYEQYF. The CDR3 nucleotides read TGTGCCAGCAGTATACCGGGACAGGACACCTACGAGCAGTACTTC.

The table lists this clonotype with many counts. The rearrangement links TRBV7-9 to TRBJ1-2; no clear D. Trimming left V 5 bases short and J 11 bases short, with 12 bases between. Germline V gene lookup returns CDR1 SEHNR and CDR2 FQNEAQ (reference sequence). The CDR3 sequence is 11 residues long. This CDR3 reads CASSPARLYTF. CDR3 nucleotides: TGTGCCAGCAGCCCTGCGAGGTTGTACACCTTC.